A selection of T cell receptor beta chains follows, all from one sample in a study of CD8+ T cells in alopecia areata. Sequencing used immunoSEQ multiplex PCR; TCRdb keeps in-frame clones, though not all of them. The repertoire holds over 10,000 clones, around 63% seen once, with approximately 15% in the top ten. The sequenced sample was skin. The source of these receptors is a human donor with alopecia areata. Both conserved end residues are part of each CDR3. The D gene is left open where the match is weak. Clone size, where shown, is once, few, many, or a class for clones that have expanded.

clone_size,v_call,j_call,d_call,cdr3_aa,cdr3_nt
-,TRBV10-3,TRBJ1-5,TRBD1,CAISESLTGFQPQHF,TGTGCCATCAGTGAGTCGTTGACAGGGTTTCAGCCCCAGCATTTT
few,TRBV29-1,TRBJ2-1,TRBD2,CSVEPGLPPFNEQFF,TGCAGCGTGGAACCGGGACTACCACCGTTCAATGAGCAGTTCTTC
few,TRBV5-1,TRBJ2-3,-,CASSLSAADTQYF,TGCGCCAGCAGCTTGTCTGCGGCAGATACGCAGTATTTT
-,TRBV7-8,TRBJ2-3,-,CASSLARVGRSTDTQYF,TGTGCCAGCAGCTTAGCGCGGGTCGGCAGGAGCACAGATACGCAGTATTTT
-,TRBV14,TRBJ2-1,TRBD2,CASSPFRTSGGADYNEQFF,TGTGCCAGCAGCCCTTTTAGGACTAGCGGGGGGGCCGACTACAATGAGCAGTTCTTC
few,TRBV5-1,TRBJ2-2,-,CASSSGYTGELFF,TGCGCCAGCAGCTCAGGGTACACCGGGGAGCTGTTTTTT
-,TRBV7-8,TRBJ2-2,TRBD2,CASRLAGNTGELFF,TGTGCCAGTAGACTAGCGGGGAACACCGGGGAGCTGTTTTTT
-,TRBV29-1,TRBJ2-7,-,CSVLRAFSYEQYF,TGCAGCGTACTACGGGCCTTCTCCTACGAGCAGTACTTC
-,TRBV18,TRBJ1-4,-,CASSHPSGINEKLFF,TGTGCCAGCTCACACCCCTCGGGCATTAATGAAAAACTGTTTTTT
few,TRBV13,TRBJ2-6,-,CASSCTEGAGANVLTF,TGTGCCAGCAGCTGTACGGAGGGGGCTGGGGCCAACGTCCTGACTTTC
few,TRBV6-5,TRBJ1-1,-,CASSPPNTEAFF,TGTGCCAGCAGCCCCCCAAACACTGAAGCTTTCTTT
few,TRBV27,TRBJ1-1,-,CASSLSRRNTEAFF,TGTGCCAGCAGTTTATCGAGGCGGAACACTGAAGCTTTCTTT
-,TRBV19,TRBJ1-1,TRBD1,CASSTTGTGIWVNTEAFF,TGTGCCAGTAGTACGACCGGGACAGGGATTTGGGTGAACACTGAAGCTTTCTTT
once,TRBV5-1,TRBJ1-1,-,CASSRAGQNTEAFF,TGCGCCAGCAGCCGGGCGGGACAGAACACTGAAGCTTTCTTT
-,TRBV7-2,TRBJ2-7,-,CASRDGNFYEQYF,TGTGCCAGCCGGGACGGTAACTTCTACGAGCAGTACTTC
-,TRBV9,TRBJ1-6,TRBD1,CASSPIGRTGRSPLHF,TGTGCCAGCAGCCCCATTGGGCGGACAGGGCGATCACCCCTCCACTTT
-,TRBV5-6,TRBJ2-7,TRBD1,CASRRTGGPSYEQYF,TGTGCCAGCAGGCGGACAGGGGGCCCGTCCTACGAGCAGTACTTC
-,TRBV5-1,TRBJ2-4,-,CASSTAQGGIQYF,TGCGCCAGCAGTACCGCCCAGGGGGGAATTCAGTACTTC
-,TRBV28,TRBJ2-6,-,CASSTTGSGANVLTF,TGTGCCAGCAGCACGACAGGCTCTGGGGCCAACGTCCTGACTTTC
-,TRBV27,TRBJ2-1,-,CASRLDSYNEQFF,TGTGCCAGCAGACTGGACAGTTACAATGAGCAGTTCTTC
-,TRBV28,TRBJ1-1,-,CASSLGQPEAFF,TGTGCCAGCAGTTTAGGACAGCCTGAAGCTTTCTTT
-,TRBV7-2,TRBJ2-3,TRBD2,CASSLRGSGGTDTQYF,TGTGCCAGCAGCTTAAGGGGCAGCGGGGGGACAGATACGCAGTATTTT
-,TRBV5-8,TRBJ1-4,-,CASSLAFGGSNEKLFF,TGTGCCAGCAGCTTGGCCTTCGGGGGCTCAAACGAAAAACTGTTTTTT
-,TRBV29-1,TRBJ2-1,TRBD1,CSVLGQGITYNEQFF,TGCAGCGTCCTAGGACAGGGTATAACCTACAATGAGCAGTTCTTC
-,TRBV4-2,TRBJ2-2,-,CASSQDLPVWTGELFF,TGTGCCAGCAGCCAAGATTTACCAGTTTGGACCGGGGAGCTGTTTTTT
medium-sized,TRBV18,TRBJ1-3,-,CASSGWDGSGNTIYF,TGTGCCAGCTCGGGATGGGACGGCTCTGGAAACACCATATATTTT
few,TRBV19,TRBJ2-7,-,CASSKTGVGEQYF,TGTGCCAGTAGTAAAACAGGTGTAGGGGAGCAGTACTTC
-,TRBV6-5,TRBJ1-2,-,CASSYNGRLYTF,TGTGCCAGCAGTTATAATGGACGGCTCTACACCTTC
-,TRBV6-1,TRBJ1-1,-,CASRHYTGRTEAFF,TGTGCCAGCAGACACTACACGGGGCGAACTGAAGCTTTCTTT
-,TRBV7-8,TRBJ2-3,TRBD2,CASSLDLAGGGDTQYF,TGTGCCAGCAGCTTAGATCTAGCGGGAGGGGGAGATACGCAGTATTTT
once,TRBV28,TRBJ1-4,-,CASTLTHRGEKLFF,TGTGCCAGCACCTTAACTCACAGAGGTGAAAAACTGTTTTTT
-,TRBV5-1,TRBJ2-7,-,CASSGARTFTLYEQYF,TGCGCCAGCAGTGGGGCTCGGACATTTACCCTCTACGAGCAGTACTTC
once,TRBV6-5,TRBJ1-1,-,CASSNQGPSTEAFF,TGTGCCAGCAGCAACCAGGGGCCGAGTACTGAAGCTTTCTTT
few,TRBV6-6,TRBJ2-7,-,CASSGTRAYEQYF,TGTGCCAGCAGTGGGACACGGGCCTACGAGCAGTACTTC
-,TRBV5-1,TRBJ2-5,TRBD2,CASSPGLAVQETQYF,TGCGCCAGCAGCCCCGGACTAGCGGTGCAAGAGACCCAGTACTTC
-,TRBV6-5,TRBJ2-7,-,CASSPPSGEQYF,TGTGCCAGCAGTCCTCCTTCCGGAGAGCAGTACTTC
few,TRBV18,TRBJ1-1,TRBD1,CASSSQQGADTEAFF,TGTGCCAGCTCATCTCAACAGGGGGCAGACACTGAAGCTTTCTTT
few,TRBV5-1,TRBJ2-7,-,CASTPGDGIYEQYF,TGCGCCAGTACCCCCGGAGACGGAATCTACGAGCAGTACTTC
-,TRBV10-1,TRBJ2-3,-,CASSEVAGWSDTQYF,TGCGCCAGCAGTGAGGTGGCAGGGTGGAGTGATACGCAGTATTTT
-,TRBV6-6,TRBJ1-5,-,CASSFQGNQPQHF,TGTGCCAGCAGTTTCCAGGGGAATCAGCCCCAGCATTTT
-,TRBV5-1,TRBJ2-5,TRBD1,CASSQFPGQGLKTQYF,TGCGCCAGCAGCCAATTTCCGGGACAGGGGCTCAAGACCCAGTACTTC
-,TRBV6-6,TRBJ1-5,-,CASSGPNQPQHF,TGTGCCAGCAGCGGACCTAATCAGCCCCAGCATTTT
-,TRBV6-1,TRBJ1-1,-,CASSESGDEAFF,TGTGCCAGCAGTGAAAGCGGGGATGAAGCTTTCTTT
-,TRBV29-1,TRBJ1-3,TRBD1,CSVELRGLKSGNTIYF,TGCAGCGTTGAATTAAGGGGGCTAAAGTCTGGAAACACCATATATTTT
-,TRBV9,TRBJ2-3,-,CASSVVGVSNADTQYF,TGTGCCAGCAGCGTAGTGGGAGTTAGCAACGCAGATACGCAGTATTTT
-,TRBV14,TRBJ1-1,-,CASSQLTGITEAFF,TGTGCCAGCAGCCAACTGACGGGAATAACTGAAGCTTTCTTT
-,TRBV28,TRBJ1-2,TRBD1,CASRGQGSWYGYTF,TGTGCCAGCCGAGGACAGGGATCGTGGTATGGCTACACCTTC
-,TRBV2,TRBJ2-2,TRBD1,CASSVIDRESTGELFF,TGTGCCAGCAGCGTTATAGACAGGGAATCTACCGGGGAGCTGTTTTTT